This TCR beta chain was recorded in a study of blood T cell repertoires in COVID-19. Overall study context: Samples taken during acute and convalescent COVID-19 were collected in the United States, Italy and Spain. Sample material is recorded as cDNA or gDNA derived from T cells, B-cell-depleted T cells, or PBMCs.

Per germline, CDR1 SGHAT and CDR2 FQNNGV. This CDR3 has 16 residues. V was clipped by 2 bases and J by 3 bases, with 17 bases between them. Authors' data handling: How many nucleated cells were present was estimated from reference gene primer amplification. Measured with immunoSEQ multiplex PCR; TCRdb has only the in-frame clones, and not every one. V and J calls and clone size are copied from that table; D and trimming were computed from the DNA. Altogether 15,000 to 20,000 clones are present, about 92% being singletons, with the ten largest covering 4.5% to 7%. This sequence joins TRBV11-2 and TRBJ2-7; a weak D match, TRBD2 (7 bases). Material: peripheral blood. This TCR derives from a human donor in a cohort sampled during active COVID-19. The CDR3 nucleotides read TGTGCCAGCAGCTTATCCCGCGGGGGCCGCCTCTACGAGCAGTACTTC. Residues: CASSLSRGGRLYEQYF.